This T cell receptor (beta chain) stems from a study of low-dose radiotherapy and immunotherapy resistance in tumors. In the study overall: Dosing of intravenous cyclophosphamide at 200 mg/m2 occurred every two weeks and took place one day prior to radiation and immunotherapy.

Time point meaning: after trial treatment. Treatment here: LDRT plus nivolumab, ipilimumab, low-dose cyclophosphamide and aspirin (RACIN trial). Those who qualified had advanced solid tumors (lacking tumor-infiltrating lymphocytes). TRAV- and TRBV-specific primers were used for first-strand cDNA, which covered alpha and beta chains. For amplifying TCRs, the PCR ran for approximately 21 cycles with Phusion, which was used together with a constant-region primer and the adapter on the V primers. One entry per CDR3 protein results from TCRdb running MiXCR on the reads. The repertoire holds some 100,000 distinct CDR3 sequences, with 20% to 25% as singletons. The CDR3 loop spans 12 amino acids. Germline CDR1 reads LNHDA; CDR2 reads SQIVND (reference sequence). As for this clonotype: A single base separates this from a much larger clone, so it may be a read error.

The source material was PBMCs, sampled after low-dose radiotherapy plus immunotherapy. This clonotype was obtained from a female donor with ovarian cancer. The V and J genes are TRBV19 and TRBJ2-7; perhaps TRBD1 as D (6 bases). The CDR3 loop is CASRIGQNEQYF. For the CDR3, the DNA is TGTGCCAGTAGAATAGGACAGAACGAGCAGTACTTC. Variable domain in full (rest from reference TRBV19 and TRBJ2-7): DGGITQSPKYLFRKEGQNVTLSCEQNLNHDAMYWYRQDPGQGLRLIYYSQIVNDFQKGDIAEGYSVSREKKESFPLTVTSAQKNPTAFYLCASRIGQNEQYFGPGTRLTVT.